The 2 T cell receptor beta chains reported below all come from one sample, sequenced in a study of T cell responses to AZD1222 COVID-19 vaccine (dated by TCRdb to the early 2020s). Explained via the paper, the time point label denotes: baseline before first vaccination. The library was obtained by the immunoSEQ multiplex PCR assay. Held by TCRdb, this immuneACCESS table contains in-frame sequences only and omits some clones. Under half of the omission traces to an unresolved V gene where checked; the cause of the rest is unknown. This sample is represented by 150,000 to 200,000 clones; 85% to 95% of them were singletons. 3% to 5% of the sample belongs to the ten largest clones. The sample was peripheral blood, taken on day 0 of AZD1222 vaccination. These receptors were obtained from an adult in good health.

This chain links TRBV18 with TRBJ2-3, with 8 nucleotides matching TRBD2. CDR3 length equals 14 residues. V gave up 6 bases and J gave up 2 bases; unmatched junction bases: 4. Germline CDR1 reads KGHSH; CDR2 reads LQKENI. In DNA, the CDR3 is TGTGCCAGCTCGTCAGCGGGAGTCACAGATACGCAGTATTTT. Translating gives CASSSAGVTDTQYF.

The chain recombines TRBV12-3 or TRBV12-4 with TRBJ1-5; D unresolved. Trimming shortened V by 3 bases and J by 7 bases, and 7 bases separated the two germline ends. The CDR3 totals 12 residues. The CDR3 nucleotides read TGTGCCAGCAGTTTGAGGTTGCAGCCCCAGCATTTT. The encoded protein is CASSLRLQPQHF.